The entry below gives a single T cell receptor (beta chain) sequence along with its context. 13 Jbeta primers and 60 Vbeta primers were used for the PCR. Produced via immunoSEQ multiplex PCR; TCRdb's table is partial and in-frame only. The data show some 130,000 clones, around three quarters seen once. The record originates from a study of cytomegalovirus exposure and HLA in healthy donors. Whole-study context: Around 80 million unique TCR sequences came from HLA-typed donors in an early release.

CDR3 length: 15 residues. The V gene's germline CDR1 is KGHSH and CDR2 LQKENI. Trimming at V came to 6 bases and at J to 2 bases, leaving 7 bases not matched to a gene. The chain couples TRBV18 to TRBJ2-1, with TRBD2 identical over 7 bases. The clonotype comes from a man aged 40-55 years in good health and CMV-seropositive. Specimen: PBMCs. This chain's CDR3 is CASSPRSGTYNEQFF. The CDR3 nucleotides read TGTGCCAGCTCTCCAAGGAGCGGGACCTACAATGAGCAGTTCTTC.